This T cell receptor (beta chain) is from a study of post-analysis software for immune sequencing data. Study results and limitations: Co-batched samples clustered tightly together by F measure. In multiple sclerosis, normalized Chao1 diversity was significantly below that of controls. With TRBV5-6, TRBV5-1 and TRBV20-1 included, 4 to 6 TRBV segments were more frequent in patients than in controls.

This CDR3 has 12 amino acids. Trimming cost V 11 bases and J 10 bases, with 20 bases left between them. CDR1 is ENHRY, CDR2 SYGVKD, per germline. Details on this clonotype: What it recognizes is unknown.

Libraries were made from TCR beta cDNA, and they carried unique molecular identifiers. T cells, roughly 0.95 to 10 million of them, yielded approximately 530,000 cDNA molecules. TCRdb re-analysed the PCR reads in MiXCR, keeping a single row per CDR3 protein. In the table there are some 800,000 distinct CDR3 sequences, 46% of which are singletons. The receptor comes from a girl between 5 and 17 years old with multiple sclerosis. The chain carries TRBV10-3 and TRBJ1-1, with a possible D match to TRBD1 (5 bases). Sequenced: blood. In DNA form, the CDR3 reads TGTGCCGTCGCCCCGGACACCCTCGGAGCTTTCTTT. Translated, it gives CAVAPDTLGAFF.